This passage covers 25 T cell receptor beta chains from one sample sequenced in a study of identical twins. Each CDR3 protein is one row after TCRdb ran MiXCR on the 5' RACE reads. This sample has some 760,000 distinct CDR3 sequences; 15% to 20% occur once, and the top ten carry about 12%. This sample was also put to use in a study of T cells expressing NK-cell markers.

The sample taken for sequencing was PBMCs. These receptors were obtained from a woman aged 18-29 years in good health.

The table lists this clonotype with a few counts. This chain uses TRBV27 with TRBJ2-7; 7 bases line up with TRBD2. CDR1 and CDR2 (germline): MNHEY, SMNVEV (reference sequence). Trimming at V came to 6 bases and at J to 4 bases, leaving 12 bases not matched to a gene. The CDR3 has 15 amino acids. The CDR3 spells CASSPRTSIVYEQYF. CDR3 DNA: TGTGCCAGCAGCCCTCGGACTAGTATAGTGTACGAGCAGTACTTC.

The table lists this clonotype with a few counts. This chain uses TRBV15 with TRBJ2-1; D is possibly TRBD2 (5 bases). The germline V gene has CDR1 LNHNV and CDR2 YYDKDF (reference sequence). This CDR3 has 18 residues. Trimming stripped 5 bases from V and 0 bases from J, with 20 bases between. CDR3 in amino acids: CATSARYPGVHSYNEQFF. CDR3 coding DNA: TGTGCCACCAGCGCGCGATATCCCGGGGTCCACTCCTACAATGAGCAGTTCTTC.

The chain carries TRBV20-1 and TRBJ2-2; D call uncertain. This CDR3 spans 12 amino acids. CDR1 and CDR2 from the germline V gene are DFQATT and SNEGSKA (reference sequence). CDR3 sequence reads: CSFDSNTGELFF. The CDR3 coding sequence is TGCAGCTTTGATTCGAACACCGGGGAGCTGTTTTTT.

This clonotype was observed a few times. The gene calls are TRBV6-1 and TRBJ1-1; D unclear. Deletions cut 7 bases from V and 2 bases from J, with 14 bases between. The CDR3 consists of 14 residues. The germline CDR1 and CDR2 sequences are MNHNS and SASEGT. The CDR3 spells CASTTSGQNTEAFF. In DNA, the CDR3 is TGTGCCAGCACCACAAGTGGCCAAAACACTGAAGCTTTCTTT.

V and J are TRBV29-1 and TRBJ2-1; no clear D gene. Trimming cost V 7 bases and J 6 bases, with 28 bases left between them. The CDR3 is made up of 17 amino acids. Germline V CDR1 and CDR2: SQVTM, ANQGSEA. For the CDR3, the DNA is TGCAGCGCCTCCCGCCCGCGGAGCACCCCCGGCGCCAATGAGCAGTTCTTC. Its translation: CSASRPRSTPGANEQFF.

This clonotype was seen more than once but under ten times. The rearrangement links TRBV20-1 to TRBJ1-4, with TRBD1 matching 9 bases. Germline CDR1 reads DFQATT; CDR2 reads SNEGSKA (reference sequence). The CDR3 sequence is 15 residues long. J gave up 5 bases and V 6 bases, and 10 bases lay outside the gene matches. CDR3 bases: TGCAGTGCAACAGGGGGCGCTTCCCAGAATGAAAAACTGTTTTTT. Protein product: CSATGGASQNEKLFF.

This clonotype was observed a handful of times. The rearrangement links TRBV6-1 to TRBJ2-2; D ambiguous. The CDR3 contains 14 residues. V lost 0 bases, J lost 4 bases, and 6 bases lay in between. Germline values: CDR1 MNHNS, CDR2 SASEGT. The chain's CDR3 is CASSEAGGTGELFF. The DNA for the CDR3 is TGTGCCAGCAGTGAAGCGGGCGGCACCGGGGAGCTGTTTTTT.

The chain combines TRBV20-1 with TRBJ2-1; 9 bases match TRBD2. Germline CDR1 is DFQATT and CDR2 is SNEGSKA (reference sequence). CDR3 length: 14 amino acids. Trimming removed 3 bases from V and 8 bases from J; junction bases left unmatched: 8. CDR3 in amino acids: CSASQASGIHEQFF. DNA for the CDR3: TGCAGTGCTAGTCAGGCTAGCGGGATCCATGAGCAGTTCTTC.

The rearrangement joins TRBV11-2 to TRBJ2-3, with 8 bases aligning to TRBD1. Germline V gene lookup returns CDR1 SGHAT and CDR2 FQNNGV. The junction had 6 bases not matched to a gene; V was cut back by 5 bases and J by 2 bases. CDR3 size: 15 residues. CDR3 DNA sequence: TGTGCCAGCAGCGCCGGGACAGGTCACACAGATACGCAGTATTTT. Its translation: CASSAGTGHTDTQYF.

This clonotype appeared a few times. The chain has TRBV27 and TRBJ2-7, with D possibly called TRBD1 or TRBD2 (5 bases each). In germline, CDR1 is MNHEY, CDR2 SMNVEV (reference sequence). V lost 2 bases, J lost 7 bases, and 15 bases lay in between. The CDR3 is 14 amino acids. Written as DNA, the CDR3 is TGTGCCAGCAGTTTAAGGGATTACGGGGCGGAGCAGTACTTC. As protein: CASSLRDYGAEQYF.

There are a few counts of this clonotype. This chain uses TRBV5-6 with TRBJ2-7; D possibly corresponds to TRBD2 (5 bases). Germline loops: CDR1 SGHDT, CDR2 YYEEEE. CDR3 length equals 14 residues. The germline V and J ends were trimmed by 0 bases and 7 bases, with 14 bases remaining between them. CDR3 bases: TGTGCCAGCAGCTTGGTGGCGGTCACGGGGGAGCAGTACTTC. This translates into CASSLVAVTGEQYF.

The chain couples TRBV12-3 or TRBV12-4 to TRBJ1-1; D is perhaps TRBD1 (6 bases). The CDR3 runs to 14 residues. V shed 10 bases and J shed 10 bases, with 25 bases lying between them. CDR3 DNA: TGTGCCACCGGGGCGGGAGGGGGGCGGTCGATAGCTTTCTTT. Its translation is CATGAGGGRSIAFF.

The chain employs TRBV6-1 and TRBJ1-4; 12 bases agree with TRBD1. This CDR3 comprises 16 residues. V trimming: 5 bases; J trimming: 10 bases; junction bases outside the gene matches: 11. The germline V gene encodes CDR1 MNHNS and CDR2 SASEGT. The CDR3 spells CASSLRDRGRLGKLFF. CDR3 in DNA: TGTGCCAGCAGTCTTCGGGACAGGGGGCGCTTGGGAAAACTGTTTTTT.

This sequence joins TRBV12-3 or TRBV12-4 and TRBJ2-1; 11 bases agree with TRBD2. J gave up 8 bases and V 6 bases, and 6 bases lay outside the gene matches. The CDR3 runs 14 residues. The CDR3 loop is CASRPSGRNDEQFF. The CDR3, as DNA: TGTGCCAGCAGACCTAGCGGGAGGAATGATGAGCAGTTCTTC.

The rearrangement links TRBV12-3 or TRBV12-4 to TRBJ1-5; D gene unclear. Trimming removed 5 bases at V and 0 bases at J, with 11 bases between. This CDR3 region has 15 residues. The CDR3 is CASSPHYYSNQPQHF. In nucleotides, the CDR3 is TGTGCCAGCAGTCCCCATTATTATAGCAATCAGCCCCAGCATTTT.

This clonotype appeared a few times. The chain couples TRBV7-9 to TRBJ2-1; TRBD1 matches at 7 bases. The trim removed 3 bases at V and 9 bases at J, leaving 8 bases unmatched. The CDR3 length is 14 residues. Per the germline V gene, CDR1 is SEHNR and CDR2 is FQNEAQ (reference sequence). The CDR3 coding sequence is TGTGCCAGCAGCTTGAGCGCAGGGGGTTCTGAGCAGTTCTTC. Its protein product is CASSLSAGGSEQFF.

V and J are TRBV12-3 or TRBV12-4 and TRBJ2-5; 10 nucleotides match TRBD2. With V trimmed by 6 bases and J by 6 bases, 10 bases remained unmatched. This CDR3 is built from 15 residues. The CDR3 is CASSRTSGTVQTQYF. The CDR3 nucleotides read TGTGCCAGCAGCAGGACTAGCGGAACAGTCCAGACCCAGTACTTC.

The genes are TRBV30 and TRBJ2-5; D unclear. Germline CDR1 reads GTSNPN; CDR2 reads SVGIG (reference sequence). The germline V and J ends were trimmed by 1 base and 5 bases, with 8 bases remaining between them. CDR3 length: 12 amino acids. CDR3 in amino acids: CAWSASQETQYF. The CDR3 coding sequence is TGTGCCTGGAGTGCTAGTCAGGAGACCCAGTACTTC.

The J gene is TRBJ2-5, the V gene TRBV5-1; no clear D. The CDR3 runs 14 residues. Germline loops: CDR1 SGHRS, CDR2 YFSETQ. The V and J ends lost 3 bases and 4 bases respectively, with 13 bases between them. CDR3 residues: CASSWSGTGETQYF. CDR3 nucleotides: TGCGCCAGCAGCTGGAGTGGAACGGGAGAGACCCAGTACTTC.

This clonotype has more than one count but fewer than ten. The chain recombines TRBV7-9 with TRBJ1-2; 7 bases fit TRBD1. Germline CDR1 SEHNR, CDR2 FQNEAQ (reference sequence). V shed 4 bases, J shed 0 bases, and the junction held 2 bases outside the gene matches. The CDR3 loop spans 14 amino acids. The DNA of the CDR3 is TGTGCCAGCAGCTGGGGACAGACTAACTATGGCTACACCTTC. Protein product: CASSWGQTNYGYTF.

The chain couples TRBV12-3 or TRBV12-4 to TRBJ2-5; tentatively, D is TRBD1 (6 bases). There are 12 residues in the CDR3. With 4 bases removed from V and 6 bases from J, the gap between germline ends came to 9 bases. Here the CDR3 reads CASSYRVKTQYF. In DNA form, the CDR3 reads TGTGCCAGCAGTTACAGGGTGAAGACCCAGTACTTC.

This rearrangement joins TRBV5-1 to TRBJ2-2, with unresolved D. CDR3 length: 15 amino acids. V gave up 0 bases and J gave up 4 bases, with 10 bases separating them. Germline values: CDR1 SGHRS, CDR2 YFSETQ. The CDR3 is CASSLVEVLTGELFF. The CDR3 nucleotides are TGCGCCAGCAGCTTGGTTGAGGTACTCACCGGGGAGCTGTTTTTT.

This clonotype appeared many times. V usage is TRBV12-3 or TRBV12-4 and J usage is TRBJ2-6; possible D gene TRBD1, 5 bases. CDR3 size: 15 residues. Trimming shortened V by 2 bases and J by 1 base, and 6 bases separated the two germline ends. CDR3 in amino acids: CASSLTGSGANVLTF. Here the CDR3 DNA reads TGTGCCAGCAGTTTAACAGGATCTGGGGCCAACGTCCTGACTTTC.

CDR3 coding DNA: TGTGCCATCTCGAAGGACACCGGGGAGCTGTTTTTT. Its translation: CAISKDTGELFF. V and J are TRBV10-3 and TRBJ2-2; no reliable D call. The CDR3 length is 12 residues. The ends were cut back, 8 bases at V and 3 bases at J, with 7 bases in the middle. The V gene's germline CDR1 is ENHRY and CDR2 SYGVKD.

This clonotype was seen more than once but under ten times. This sequence joins TRBV12-5 and TRBJ1-5; a weak D match, TRBD1 (5 bases). The CDR3 spans 17 residues. Germline CDR1 LGHNT, CDR2 FRNRAP. The V end lost 1 base, the J end lost 8 bases, and 21 bases lay between the germline ends. The CDR3 coding sequence is TGTGCTAGTGGTTTGGACCACGGTTGGGAGGGGACTGAGCCCCAGCATTTT. It translates to CASGLDHGWEGTEPQHF.